Following are 5 T cell receptor beta chains from one sample sequenced in a study of technical replicates of blood from a few donors. Libraries were prepared by immunoSEQ multiplex PCR; TCRdb keeps only in-frame clonotypes and omits some of them. The table includes roughly 72,000 clones, 96% detected once. The sequencing input was T cells isolated from PBMCs. These receptors all come from a human donor in good health.

The genes are TRBV25-1 and TRBJ1-1; weak D call: TRBD1 (5 bases). V was trimmed by 4 bases and J by 0 bases, leaving 15 bases between them. The germline V gene has CDR1 MGHDK and CDR2 SYGVNS. The CDR3 is 16 residues long. The CDR3: CASSGMDTFMNTEAFF. The CDR3 bases are TGTGCCAGCAGTGGAATGGACACCTTCATGAACACTGAAGCTTTCTTT.

The chain links TRBV19 to TRBJ2-7; no clear D gene. Germline V gene data show CDR1 as LNHDA and CDR2 as SQIVND (reference sequence). This CDR3 is 14 amino acids long. V was pared by 3 bases and J by 0 bases, with 9 bases between. CDR3 sequence: CASSITSDSYEQYF. DNA of the CDR3: TGTGCCAGTAGTATTACTTCCGACTCCTACGAGCAGTACTTC.

The chain couples TRBV25-1 to TRBJ2-3; D gene ambiguous. Per germline, CDR1 MGHDK and CDR2 SYGVNS. There are 11 residues in the CDR3. V lost 0 bases and J lost 10, with 5 bases in between. CDR3 coding DNA: TGTGCCAGCAGTGAATATCCTGCGCAGTATTTT. It is translated as CASSEYPAQYF.

This rearrangement joins TRBV10-1 to TRBJ2-3, with D perhaps matching TRBD2 (5 bases). The length of the CDR3 is 12 residues. The V gene's germline CDR1 is WNHNN and CDR2 SYGVQD (reference sequence). Deletions cut 4 bases from V and 6 bases from J, with 8 bases between. The CDR3 region is CASSGERDTQYF. In DNA form, the CDR3 reads TGCGCCAGCAGTGGGGAGCGGGATACGCAGTATTTT.

V is TRBV5-6 and J is TRBJ2-7; a weak D match, TRBD2 (5 bases). The CDR3 length is 18 residues. Trimming removed 4 bases at V and 3 bases at J, with 26 bases between. Per germline, CDR1 SGHDT and CDR2 YYEEEE. This CDR3 reads CASSPRYSQVAMSYEQYF. The CDR3, as DNA: TGTGCCAGCAGCCCACGGTACAGCCAGGTAGCGATGAGCTACGAGCAGTACTTC.